This T cell receptor (beta chain) was recovered during a study of T-cell reconstitution after alpha-beta-depleted transplantation in children. This clonotype was seen at least ten times. Unique molecular identifiers were used to barcode this TCRbeta library. TCRdb processed the PCR reads anew with MiXCR; each CDR3 protein has one entry. Altogether about 340,000 distinct CDR3 sequences are present, over 9% being singletons, with the ten largest covering 2% to 3%. The germline V and J ends were trimmed by 1 base and 3 bases, with 1 base remaining between them. Germline CDR1 is SGHTA and CDR2 is FQGNSA. The CDR3 contains 11 residues.

The specimen was PBMCs from the stem cell graft donor, collected from the stem cell graft. The sequence derives from a human donor who donated a stem cell graft to a child with acute lymphoblastic leukemia. V is TRBV7-2 and J is TRBJ2-7; D remains unclear. This CDR3 is CASSLVYEQYF. As DNA, the CDR3 is TGTGCCAGCAGCTTAGTCTACGAGCAGTACTTC.